This TCR beta chain comes out of a study of T cells in Graves' hyperthyroidism and ophthalmopathy. Study background: Peripheral blood was taken when the disease was first diagnosed, before any treatment began.

Amplification targeted TCR beta CDR3 regions from RNA transcripts. HTBI primers were the set used in a first-round RT-PCR of the TCR CDR3. TCRdb ran MiXCR on the multiplex PCR reads and lists one entry per CDR3 protein. The sample contains about 600,000 distinct CDR3 sequences, more than 14% of which appear only once. Study observations and caveats: In validation, the model predicted ophthalmopathy. These predictions came a median about 6 months before onset.

Uncontrolled infection, other autoimmune disease, pregnancy or lactation led to exclusion. Diagnoses rested on clinical symptoms, serum thyroxine and TRAb, thyroid ultrasound and orbital computed tomography. The CDR3 is 19 residues long. With 2 bases removed from V and 1 base from J, the gap between germline ends came to 23 bases. Looked up from germline, CDR1 is SGHTA and CDR2 is FQGNSA. This clonotype was counted at least ten times. Its antigen remains unknown. This receptor was identified in a woman between 50 and 59 years old with Graves' ophthalmopathy. The sequencing sample was made of blood. The chain has TRBV7-2 and TRBJ1-1, with D perhaps matching TRBD1 (6 bases). The CDR3 DNA reads as TGTGCCAGCAGCTTATCTGTCGGACAGCACACCACCTGGAACACTGAAGCTTTCTTT. It is translated as CASSLSVGQHTTWNTEAFF. Drawing the rest from reference TRBV7-2 and TRBJ1-1, the complete variable domain is GAGVSQSPSNKVTEKGKDVELRCDPISGHTALYWYRQSLGQGLEFLIYFQGNSAPDKSGLPSDRFSAERTGGSVSTLTIQRTQQEDSAVYLCASSLSVGQHTTWNTEAFFGQGTRLTVV.